This entry lists 21 T cell receptor beta chains sequenced from one sample in a study of cytomegalovirus exposure and HLA in healthy donors. PCR was performed using 60 Vbeta and 13 Jbeta primers. The assay was immunoSEQ multiplex PCR, and TCRdb's table has in-frame clones only and misses some. Here the sample spans 100,000 to 150,000 clones, around 82% being singletons. Sequencing was done on a sample of PBMCs. The receptors here all came from a young man in good health and CMV-seropositive.

V and J are TRBV6-5 and TRBJ1-1, with 10 bases fitting TRBD1. V lost 2 bases and J lost 1; bases outside the gene matches: 4. Germline lookup yields CDR1 MNHEY and CDR2 SVGAGI. The CDR3 runs to 16 residues. The CDR3 loop is CASSYATGGRNTEAFF. Written as DNA, the CDR3 is TGTGCCAGCAGTTACGCGACAGGGGGCCGGAACACTGAAGCTTTCTTT.

The chain links TRBV15 to TRBJ2-1; no definite D call. The CDR3 is made up of 14 amino acids. Germline V lookup: CDR1 LNHNV, CDR2 YYDKDF (reference sequence). V shed 0 bases and J shed 7 bases, with 10 bases lying between them. The CDR3 DNA follows: TGTGCCACCAGCAGAGATGAACAGTCGAATGAGCAGTTCTTC. It is translated as CATSRDEQSNEQFF.

This clone has a single count. DNA for the CDR3: TGTGCCAGTAGTATAGTGACTAGCGGGAGTTCATACAATGAGCAGTTCTTC. Translated: CASSIVTSGSSYNEQFF. The chain employs TRBV19 and TRBJ2-1, with 12 bases aligning to TRBD2. Germline loops: CDR1 LNHDA, CDR2 SQIVND (reference sequence). The CDR3 is made up of 17 amino acids. Trimming took 1 base from V and 4 from J; bases not matched to a gene: 5. The full variable domain, with the rest looked up from reference TRBV19 and TRBJ2-1, is DGGITQSPKYLFRKEGQNVTLSCEQNLNHDAMYWYRQDPGQGLRLIYYSQIVNDFQKGDIAEGYSVSREKKESFPLTVTSAQKNPTAFYLCASSIVTSGSSYNEQFFGPGTRLTVL.

The J gene is TRBJ1-4, the V gene TRBV4-1, with 7 bases that match TRBD1. The V gene end was trimmed by 1 base and the J gene end by 0 bases; junction bases not matched to a gene: 5. The CDR3 has 17 residues. The germline CDR1 and CDR2 sequences are MGHRA and YSYEKL. In DNA form, the CDR3 reads TGCGCCAGCAGCCAAGCGAGACAGGGAGCAACTAATGAAAAACTGTTTTTT. The encoded protein is CASSQARQGATNEKLFF.

V is TRBV5-1 and J is TRBJ2-3; no firm D call. CDR3 length: 14 amino acids. The germline gives CDR1 SGHRS, CDR2 YFSETQ. Trimming left V 7 bases short and J 0 bases short, with 12 bases between. The CDR3 DNA reads as TGCGCCAGCTGCCACTCGGTTAGCACAGATACGCAGTATTTT. Translation: CASCHSVSTDTQYF. Full variable domain (remainder filled in from reference TRBV5-1 and TRBJ2-3): KAGVTQTPRYLIKTRGQQVTLSCSPISGHRSVSWYQQTPGQGLQFLFEYFSETQRNKGNFPGRFSGRQFSNSRSEMNVSTLELGDSALYLCASCHSVSTDTQYFGPGTRLTVL.

The sample holds a few counts of this clone. V gene TRBV9 combines with J gene TRBJ2-5, with 10 bases aligning to TRBD2. This CDR3 has 18 residues. The germline V gene has CDR1 SGDLS and CDR2 YYNGEE. The J segment lost 1 base and the V segment lost 0 bases, leaving 9 bases of the junction unmatched. CDR3 residues: CASSVGVLAGASQETQYF. The CDR3 nucleotides are TGTGCCAGCAGCGTAGGAGTTCTAGCGGGAGCCTCCCAAGAGACCCAGTACTTC.

The CDR3 DNA is TGTGCCAGCAGTTCTTACAGGGGAAGGACCTACGAGCAGTACTTC. Translated, it gives CASSSYRGRTYEQYF. The chain uses TRBV27 and TRBJ2-7; TRBD1 matches at 7 bases. CDR1 MNHEY and CDR2 SMNVEV come from the germline V gene (reference sequence). This CDR3 is 15 amino acids long. J gave up 2 bases and V 4 bases, and 8 bases lay outside the gene matches.

As to this clone: This specimen includes other DNA sequences encoding the same CDR3. This chain links TRBV9 with TRBJ1-1; D gene unclear. The germline V gene encodes CDR1 SGDLS and CDR2 YYNGEE. The CDR3 length is 11 residues. The V end lost 4 bases, the J end lost 5 bases, and 6 bases lay between the germline ends. The CDR3 protein is CASSPRTEAFF. In DNA form, the CDR3 reads TGTGCCAGCAGCCCTAGGACTGAAGCTTTCTTT.

The CDR3: CASSSRMGQGNTIYF. The CDR3 nucleotides are TGTGCCAGCAGTTCACGCATGGGGCAGGGTAACACCATATATTTT. This rearrangement joins TRBV27 to TRBJ1-3; D possibly corresponds to TRBD1 (5 bases). The germline gives CDR1 MNHEY, CDR2 SMNVEV (reference sequence). The V end lost 4 bases, the J end lost 7 bases, and 17 bases lay between the germline ends. The CDR3 length is 15 residues.

V is TRBV11-2 and J is TRBJ2-3, with D hard to call. The CDR3 is 14 amino acids. CDR1 is SGHAT, CDR2 FQNNGV, per germline. V shed 3 bases and J shed 2 bases, with 9 bases lying between them. CDR3: CASSFLTNTDTQYF. The CDR3 DNA is TGTGCCAGCAGCTTCTTGACAAACACAGATACGCAGTATTTT.

The rearrangement joins TRBV6-1 to TRBJ2-2; 12 bases are a match to TRBD2. Germline values: CDR1 MNHNS, CDR2 SASEGT. After removal of 10 bases from V and 4 bases from J, the junction contained 4 bases not matched to a gene. The CDR3 covers 14 residues. The CDR3 DNA reads TGTGCCATCAGACTAGCGGGGGTCACCGGGGAGCTGTTTTTT. Its translation is CAIRLAGVTGELFF.

The chain recombines TRBV9 with TRBJ2-2; 11 nucleotides line up with TRBD2. The ends lost 4 bases at V and 2 bases at J; junction bases unmatched: 4. Germline lookup yields CDR1 SGDLS and CDR2 YYNGEE. This CDR3 has 16 amino acids. The CDR3 spells CASSSTSGRNTGELFF. The CDR3 DNA reads as TGTGCCAGCAGCTCCACTAGCGGGAGAAACACCGGGGAGCTGTTTTTT.

This chain links TRBV5-6 with TRBJ2-2, with D maybe TRBD2 (6 bases). Deletions cut 1 base from V and 4 bases from J, with 8 bases between. Germline V gives CDR1 SGHDT, CDR2 YYEEEE. The CDR3 has 14 residues. The CDR3 loop is CASSLPSVTGELFF. The CDR3 nucleotides read TGTGCCAGCAGCTTGCCTAGCGTCACCGGGGAGCTGTTTTTT.

The chain carries TRBV7-6 and TRBJ2-2; 13 bases agree with TRBD2. Per germline, CDR1 SGHVS and CDR2 FNYEAQ. Trimming cost V 5 bases and J 0 bases; bases outside gene matches: 6. CDR3 length: 18 residues. The CDR3 DNA is TGTGCCAGCAGCCCCCAGACTAGCGGGAGGACGAACACCGGGGAGCTGTTTTTT. It encodes CASSPQTSGRTNTGELFF.

Only a few counts were recorded for this clone. The gene calls are TRBV27 and TRBJ1-2; D gene uncertain. Trimming removed 0 bases at V and 8 bases at J, with 25 bases between. The CDR3 is 18 residues long. Germline V CDR1 and CDR2: MNHEY, SMNVEV (reference sequence). The CDR3 DNA follows: TGTGCCAGCAGTTTATCAGGCGGTGAGACGACGTTGCCCCAGGGCTACACCTTC. Its translation is CASSLSGGETTLPQGYTF.

CDR3: CASSLEGTDTQYF. The CDR3 DNA sequence: TGTGCCAGCAGTTTAGAGGGCACAGATACGCAGTATTTT. The chain carries TRBV28 and TRBJ2-3; D remains unclear. CDR3 size: 13 residues. Germline CDR1 is MDHEN and CDR2 is SYDVKM. With 2 bases removed from V and 1 base from J, the gap between germline ends came to 4 bases.

This rearrangement joins TRBV5-6 to TRBJ2-5; no definite D call. The CDR3 extends over 13 amino acids. Trimming cost V 1 base and J 1 base, with 5 bases left between them. Germline-derived CDR1 and CDR2 are SGHDT and YYEEEE. The DNA for the CDR3 is TGTGCCAGCAGCTTGTATTCCCAAGAGACCCAGTACTTC. Its protein is CASSLYSQETQYF.

V usage is TRBV7-8 and J usage is TRBJ2-7; 8 nucleotides match TRBD2. The germline CDR1 and CDR2 sequences are SGHVS and FQNEAQ. The trim removed 3 bases at V and 5 bases at J, leaving 9 bases unmatched. The CDR3 has 15 amino acids. This chain's CDR3 is CASSFTAGVTHEQYF. For the CDR3, the DNA is TGTGCCAGCAGCTTTACAGCGGGAGTGACCCACGAGCAGTACTTC.

The chain carries TRBV9 and TRBJ2-3; D uncertain. The CDR3 is 14 residues long. Germline CDR1 and CDR2: SGDLS and YYNGEE. V lost 0 bases to trimming and J lost 10 bases, with 15 bases between them. The CDR3 protein is CASSVGDFTWAQYF. CDR3 sequence (DNA): TGTGCCAGCAGCGTAGGCGACTTTACTTGGGCGCAGTATTTT.

The chain combines TRBV5-1 with TRBJ2-6; TRBD1 aligns across 9 bases. Germline CDR1 SGHRS, CDR2 YFSETQ. This CDR3 is 17 amino acids long. With V trimmed by 0 bases and J by 4 bases, 5 bases remained unmatched. CDR3 amino acids: CASSLGDRVAGANVLTF. The CDR3 DNA follows: TGCGCCAGCAGCTTGGGGGACAGGGTCGCCGGGGCCAACGTCCTGACTTTC.

The rearrangement joins TRBV5-1 to TRBJ2-7; a possible D gene is TRBD2 (6 bases). The germline V gene encodes CDR1 SGHRS and CDR2 YFSETQ. V was cut by 4 bases and J by 0 bases, with 17 bases left in between. The CDR3 extends over 16 amino acids. The CDR3 DNA sequence: TGCGCCAGCAGCGTCCAAGGAGGGGTGAGCTCCTACGAGCAGTACTTC. Its translation is CASSVQGGVSSYEQYF.